This entry concerns a single T cell receptor beta chain. At least ten counts were recorded for this clonotype. The clone's antigen remains unknown. Within one base of it there is no much larger clone, and no base qualities were kept. This specimen comes from a study of response to subunit inactivated influenza vaccine (dated by TCRdb to the late 2010s). A note on the overall study: The study used deep quantitative T cell receptor repertoire profiling to track responses to a trivalent subunit inactivated influenza vaccine. Study-wide findings and limitations: The authors suggested that each seasonal influenza vaccination may recruit only a limited number of new T cells.

Library preparation was by RT-PCR. Instrument used: Illumina HiSeq 2500. The raw public data were reprocessed by TCRdb itself: fastp quality trimming at Q25, MiXCR clonotype calling, in-frame beta chains only. CDR3 protein sequences are deduplicated, and each keeps its most common genes and DNA. The sample table holds hundreds of thousands of distinct CDR3 sequences, of which around 9.9% were seen once. The ten largest make up 12% of the sample. In light of the paper, this sample's time point label describes: 45 days after influenza vaccine administration. In the germline V gene, CDR1 corresponds to SGHRS and CDR2 to YFSETQ. The germline V and J ends show losses of 4 bases and 6 bases respectively, and no gene match explains 5 bases of the junction. The CDR3 has 14 amino acids, counting the end cysteine and phenylalanine. Solely the CDR3 DNA is kept, with 42 bases framed from the first base.

This receptor was identified in a man between 50 and 59 years old who received an inactivated influenza vaccine. Donor details come from another sample of the same person, matched by shared clones. The material was PBMCs from blood, obtained 35 to 45 days after vaccination. The V and J segments used are TRBV5-1 and TRBJ2-7; 12 junctional bases match TRBD1. The CDR3 reads as follows: CASSPGQGAGEQYF. The sequence in DNA is TGCGCCAGCAGCCCGGGACAGGGGGCGGGCGAGCAGTACTTC. Extended through the reference TRBV5-1 and TRBJ2-7 proteins, this CDR3 yields the full variable domain: KAGVTQTPRYLIKTRGQQVTLSCSPISGHRSVSWYQQTPGQGLQFLFEYFSETQRNKGNFPGRFSGRQFSNSRSEMNVSTLELGDSALYLCASSPGQGAGEQYFGPGTRLTVT.